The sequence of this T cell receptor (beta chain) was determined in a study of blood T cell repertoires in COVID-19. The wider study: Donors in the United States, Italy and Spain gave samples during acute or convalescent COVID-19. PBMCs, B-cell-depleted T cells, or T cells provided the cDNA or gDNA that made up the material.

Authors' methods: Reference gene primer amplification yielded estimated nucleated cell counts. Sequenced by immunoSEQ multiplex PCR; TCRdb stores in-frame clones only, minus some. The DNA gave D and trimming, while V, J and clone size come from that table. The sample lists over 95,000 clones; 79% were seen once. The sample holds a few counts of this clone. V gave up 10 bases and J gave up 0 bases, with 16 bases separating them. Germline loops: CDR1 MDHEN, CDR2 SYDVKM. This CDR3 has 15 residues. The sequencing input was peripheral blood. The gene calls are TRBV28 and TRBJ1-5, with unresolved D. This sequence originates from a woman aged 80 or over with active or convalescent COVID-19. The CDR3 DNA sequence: TGTGCCACCACACGCGAGGGTTATAGCAATCAGCCCCAGCATTTT. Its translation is CATTREGYSNQPQHF.